The entry that follows covers one TCR beta chain sequence. The CDR3 is made up of 14 amino acids. Trimming cost V 2 bases and J 5 bases, with 13 bases left between them. Germline V gene sequence: CDR1 MNHEY, CDR2 SMNVEV (reference sequence). Naive CD8 cells were CD45RO-negative, positively selected for CCR7, excluding terminally differentiated effector memory CD45RA+ cells. The data belong to a study of shared clonotypes between healthy human individuals. Generated by immunoSEQ multiplex PCR, the TCRdb table keeps only in-frame clones and is missing some. The sample holds about 2.2 million clones, just over 90% seen once.

Sequenced sample: naive CD8+ T cells from PBMCs. V and J are TRBV27 and TRBJ2-7; TRBD2 might be the D (5 bases). This receptor was obtained from a man younger than 35 in good health. Some clones in this sample may be carry-over from other donors' samples. CDR3 loop: CASSLGLASDEQYF. The CDR3 DNA follows: TGTGCCAGCAGTTTAGGGCTAGCAAGCGACGAGCAGTACTTC.